The 24 T cell receptor beta chains below come from one sample, sequenced in a study of shared clonotypes between healthy human individuals. Libraries were prepared by immunoSEQ multiplex PCR; TCRdb keeps only in-frame clonotypes and omits some of them. The sample shows millions of clones, 90% to 95% of them seen only once. The sample taken for sequencing was naive CD4+ T cells sorted from blood. Stated subset: CD45RA+ positively selected. The receptor set was obtained from a man aged 18 to 30 in good health.

V and J are TRBV28 and TRBJ2-2, with TRBD2 as a possible D gene (5 bases). Germline V CDR1 and CDR2: MDHEN, SYDVKM. V lost 6 bases and J lost 1, with 9 bases in between. The CDR3 length is 14 residues. CDR3 in amino acids: CASRGSGNTGELFF. Written as DNA, the CDR3 is TGTGCCAGCAGGGGCAGCGGGAACACCGGGGAGCTGTTTTTT.

The rearrangement uses TRBV27 and TRBJ2-3; the match to TRBD2 covers 14 bases. CDR3 length equals 19 residues. The junction had 10 bases not matched to a gene; V was cut back by 1 base and J by 4 bases. Germline V gene data show CDR1 as MNHEY and CDR2 as SMNVEV (reference sequence). CDR3: CASSLFPFLTSGRADTQYF. Here the CDR3 DNA reads TGTGCCAGCAGTTTATTCCCCTTTCTGACTAGCGGGAGGGCAGATACGCAGTATTTT.

The rearrangement uses TRBV6-1 and TRBJ1-1; no clear D. CDR1 and CDR2 from the germline V gene are MNHNS and SASEGT. Trimming took off 0 bases at V and 2 bases at J, with 4 bases between the two ends. The CDR3 sequence is 13 residues long. CDR3 protein: CASSEAHNTEAFF. The CDR3 coding sequence is TGTGCCAGCAGTGAAGCGCATAACACTGAAGCTTTCTTT.

This clone came up once. The chain joins TRBV6-6 to TRBJ1-5, with 11 nucleotides matching TRBD1. In germline, CDR1 is MNHNY, CDR2 SVGAGI (reference sequence). V lost 8 bases, J lost 6 bases, and 12 bases stayed unmatched. This CDR3 comprises 16 residues. Written as DNA, the CDR3 is TGTGCCAGCGGCAACGGACAGGGGGCGCTTACTCAGCCCCAGCATTTT. Protein product: CASGNGQGALTQPQHF.

The CDR3 sequence is CASSYVEDTQYF. CDR3 DNA sequence: TGTGCCAGCAGTTACGTTGAAGATACGCAGTATTTT. V is TRBV6-5 and J is TRBJ2-3; D is undetermined. V lost 2 bases to trimming and J lost 5 bases, with 5 bases between them. CDR1 and CDR2 from the germline V gene are MNHEY and SVGAGI. The CDR3 extends over 12 amino acids.

The V call is TRBV6-1, the J call TRBJ2-1, with TRBD1 as a possible D gene (6 bases). Germline loops: CDR1 MNHNS, CDR2 SASEGT. The V and J ends lost 8 bases and 2 bases respectively, with 16 bases between them. CDR3 length: 15 amino acids. CDR3 bases: TGTGCCAGCCCCAAGGGGGTTGGGACCTACAATGAGCAGTTCTTC. This sequence encodes CASPKGVGTYNEQFF.

This clone came up once. The rearrangement joins TRBV4-3 to TRBJ1-4, with D hard to call. The V end was cut by 2 bases, the J end by 2 bases, with 6 bases between. Germline CDR1 and CDR2: LGHNA and YSLEER. This CDR3 is 14 amino acids long. The CDR3 bases are TGCGCCAGCAGCCAAACATCCACTAATGAAAAACTGTTTTTT. This translates into CASSQTSTNEKLFF.

The chain is built from TRBV30 and TRBJ1-1; D uncertain. With 4 bases removed from V and 5 bases from J, the gap between germline ends came to 11 bases. Germline CDR1 reads GTSNPN; CDR2 reads SVGIG (reference sequence). The CDR3 loop spans 12 amino acids. The CDR3 DNA reads as TGTGCCTGGACGGTGGGGAGAACTGAAGCTTTCTTT. Translated: CAWTVGRTEAFF.

The chain couples TRBV6-1 to TRBJ2-3, with TRBD2 as a possible D gene (6 bases). Germline CDR1 MNHNS, CDR2 SASEGT. The CDR3 loop spans 15 amino acids. The germline V and J ends were trimmed by 4 bases and 4 bases, with 15 bases remaining between them. This CDR3 is CASSVGGTMSDTQYF. Here the CDR3 DNA reads TGTGCCAGCAGTGTGGGGGGAACTATGTCAGATACGCAGTATTTT.

This chain links TRBV30 with TRBJ1-6; D gene unclear. Germline CDR1 reads GTSNPN; CDR2 reads SVGIG (reference sequence). The V end was cut by 3 bases, the J end by 10 bases, with 13 bases between. The CDR3 sequence is 13 residues long. Written as DNA, the CDR3 is TGTGCCTGGAGCCCACAGACCGCCTCACCCCTCCACTTT. This codes for CAWSPQTASPLHF. The entire variable domain, with the rest obtained from reference TRBV30 and TRBJ1-6, is as follows: SQTIHQWPATLVQPVGSPLSLECTVEGTSNPNLYWYRQAAGRGLQLLFYSVGIGQISSEVPQNLSASRPQDRQFILSSKKLLLSDSGFYLCAWSPQTASPLHFGNGTRLTVT.

This chain links TRBV6-5 with TRBJ1-1; the D gene is possibly TRBD1 (6 bases). The CDR3 contains 13 residues. With 2 bases removed from V and 11 bases from J, the gap between germline ends came to 15 bases. Germline assignment: CDR1 MNHEY and CDR2 SVGAGI. In DNA form, the CDR3 reads TGTGCCAGCAGTTACATTGGCGGGGGGCTGGCTTTCTTT. Translating it yields CASSYIGGGLAFF.

With regard to this clone: Other nucleotide sequences from this sample produce the same CDR3. This chain links TRBV28 with TRBJ2-5; D gene uncertain. This CDR3 has 11 residues. Germline V gene sequence: CDR1 MDHEN, CDR2 SYDVKM. With 5 bases removed from V and 5 bases from J, the gap between germline ends came to 6 bases. The CDR3 loop is CASSRRETQYF. The CDR3 region has the DNA TGTGCCAGCAGTAGACGGGAGACCCAGTACTTC. Looking up the rest from reference TRBV28 and TRBJ2-5 gives the full variable domain: DVKVTQSSRYLVKRTGEKVFLECVQDMDHENMFWYRQDPGLGLRLIYFSYDVKMKEKGDIPEGYSVSREKKERFSLILESASTNQTSMYLCASSRRETQYFGPGTRLLVL.

This chain uses TRBV10-3 with TRBJ2-2; unclear D gene. This CDR3 is 14 amino acids long. Trimming stripped 5 bases from V and 0 bases from J, with 7 bases between. Germline-derived CDR1 and CDR2 are ENHRY and SYGVKD. The CDR3 reads CAISTTSNTGELFF. The CDR3 DNA sequence: TGTGCCATCAGTACCACTTCGAACACCGGGGAGCTGTTTTTT.

Concerning this clone itself: At the DNA level, this CDR3 is encoded by other sequences in the same sample as well. This chain's CDR3 is CAWSVGQGGQPQHF. In nucleotides, the CDR3 is TGTGCCTGGAGTGTAGGGCAGGGTGGTCAGCCCCAGCATTTT. This chain uses TRBV30 with TRBJ1-5; TRBD1 might be the D (5 bases). Germline CDR1 reads GTSNPN; CDR2 reads SVGIG (reference sequence). V shed 0 bases and J shed 6 bases, with 12 bases lying between them. CDR3 length equals 14 residues.

The V and J genes are TRBV11-1 and TRBJ1-2; the D is unclear. Germline CDR1 reads SGHAT; CDR2 reads FQDESV (reference sequence). V was trimmed by 5 bases and J by 8 bases, leaving 15 bases between them. The CDR3 has 13 residues. The DNA for the CDR3 is TGTGCCAGCAGCCAAAAGGAGGGTTCGGGCTACACCTTC. This encodes CASSQKEGSGYTF. Supplemented by reference TRBV11-1 and TRBJ1-2, the full variable domain reads EAEVAQSPRYKITEKSQAVAFWCDPISGHATLYWYRQILGQGPELLVQFQDESVVDDSQLPKDRFSAERLKGVDSTLKIQPAELGDSAMYLCASSQKEGSGYTFGSGTRLTVV.

This rearrangement joins TRBV7-9 to TRBJ1-1, with a possible D match to TRBD1 (5 bases). The CDR3 loop spans 13 amino acids. The germline CDR1 and CDR2 sequences are SEHNR and FQNEAQ (reference sequence). The ends were cut back, 4 bases at V and 1 base at J, with 7 bases in the middle. CDR3 region: CASSSGTNTEAFF. CDR3 sequence (DNA): TGTGCCAGCAGCTCAGGGACGAACACTGAAGCTTTCTTT.

The gene calls are TRBV15 and TRBJ1-2, with TRBD1 matching 7 bases. The CDR3 has 13 residues. Per the germline V gene, CDR1 is LNHNV and CDR2 is YYDKDF (reference sequence). J gave up 2 bases and V 8 bases, and 5 bases lay outside the gene matches. The CDR3 region has the DNA TGTGCCACCTCCCTGGGACAGAACTATGGCTACACCTTC. Protein: CATSLGQNYGYTF.

This clone was recorded once. V is TRBV10-3 and J is TRBJ1-1, with 7 bases fitting TRBD1. J gave up 1 base and V 6 bases, and 5 bases lay outside the gene matches. CDR1 is ENHRY and CDR2 is SYGVKD in the germline V gene. The CDR3 covers 14 residues. The CDR3 spells CAIRDRRSNTEAFF. DNA for the CDR3: TGTGCCATCAGGGACAGGCGGTCGAACACTGAAGCTTTCTTT.

The rearrangement links TRBV30 to TRBJ2-7; 7 bases match TRBD1. Germline lookup yields CDR1 GTSNPN and CDR2 SVGIG (reference sequence). With 6 bases clipped from V and 1 base from J, the junction kept 12 bases outside the gene matches. The CDR3 runs 15 residues. The CDR3 DNA sequence: TGTGCCTGCCTGAGGACCGGGACAGCGTCCTACGAGCAGTACTTC. It translates to CACLRTGTASYEQYF.

The V and J genes are TRBV30 and TRBJ2-3; D might be TRBD1 (6 bases). The CDR3 covers 17 residues. Per the germline V gene, CDR1 is GTSNPN and CDR2 is SVGIG (reference sequence). V lost 4 bases to trimming and J lost 0 bases, with 20 bases between them. The CDR3 loop is CAWTKTRQAGSTDTQYF. The CDR3 DNA reads TGTGCCTGGACCAAAACCAGACAGGCCGGAAGCACAGATACGCAGTATTTT.

The chain carries TRBV27 and TRBJ2-7; D not certain. V was shortened by 5 bases and J by 4 bases, with 18 bases between the two germline ends. CDR1 and CDR2 from the germline V gene are MNHEY and SMNVEV (reference sequence). The CDR3 is 15 amino acids. The CDR3 spells CASSPSGPVPYEQYF. CDR3 DNA: TGTGCCAGCAGTCCTTCGGGTCCCGTCCCATACGAGCAGTACTTC.

The genes are TRBV27 and TRBJ2-2; TRBD2 aligns across 8 bases. In germline, CDR1 is MNHEY, CDR2 SMNVEV (reference sequence). CDR3 size: 14 residues. Trimming cost V 4 bases and J 6 bases; bases outside gene matches: 4. The CDR3 here is CASSYQTSAGELFF. The DNA for the CDR3 is TGTGCCAGCAGTTACCAGACTAGCGCCGGGGAGCTGTTTTTT.

Comments on this clone: Other DNA sequences in the same sample also yield this CDR3. The V call is TRBV20-1, the J call TRBJ1-2; no reliable D call. The CDR3 is 11 residues long. V was cut by 5 bases and J by 5 bases, with 9 bases left in between. CDR1 and CDR2 from the germline V gene are DFQATT and SNEGSKA (reference sequence). The CDR3 DNA reads as TGCAGTGCTGGGCGGGATTATGGCTACACCTTC. This encodes CSAGRDYGYTF.

The chain employs TRBV6-1 and TRBJ1-3; TRBD1 is a possible D gene (5 bases). The V gene's germline CDR1 is MNHNS and CDR2 SASEGT. This CDR3 is 14 amino acids long. V was clipped by 7 bases and J by 4 bases, with 14 bases between them. The CDR3 is CASIPPGPGNTIYF. CDR3 sequence (DNA): TGTGCCAGCATTCCCCCGGGACCGGGAAACACCATATATTTT.